This T cell receptor (beta chain) was sequenced during a study of CD8+CD57+ T cells in acquired aplastic anemia. Looking at the study overall: Among healthy donors, CD4+ cells averaged about 10 million reads. Study-wide results and limits: A set of approximately 29 CD8+ CDR3 sequences was shared between patients and controls, and these sequences appeared highly expressed in patients.

This CDR3 spans 17 amino acids. In germline, CDR1 is LNHNV, CDR2 YYDKDF (reference sequence). Unmatched junction bases numbered 6, after V lost 0 bases and J lost 2 bases. About this clonotype: The antigen is undetermined.

TCR beta VDJ and CDR3 profiling used genomic DNA as template. TCRdb used MiXCR to reprocess the reads, holding one entry per CDR3 protein. The sample shows tens of thousands of distinct CDR3 sequences, roughly 77% of them seen only once. V gene TRBV15 combines with J gene TRBJ2-2; 7 bases map to TRBD1. The specimen sequenced was sorted CD4+, CD8+, or CD8+CD57+ T cells (not recorded which) from PBMCs. The clonotype originates from a human donor in good health, serving as a control. The chain's CDR3 is CATSREGQMPNTGELFF. CDR3 nucleotide sequence: TGTGCCACCAGCAGAGAGGGACAGATGCCTAACACCGGGGAGCTGTTTTTT.